The sequence of this T cell receptor (beta chain) was determined in a study of T cells in Graves' hyperthyroidism and ophthalmopathy. Findings and limits, study-wide: Within blood appeared most thyroid clonotypes that had expanded above 0.001. A model built on 13 V-J features separated ophthalmopathy from stable hyperthyroidism.

Amplification targeted TCR beta CDR3 regions from RNA transcripts. Researchers ran a first-round RT-PCR on the TCR CDR3 using the HTBI primer set. Via MiXCR, TCRdb re-called the multiplex PCR reads, giving one row per CDR3 protein. The data contain about 640,000 distinct CDR3 sequences, around 20% of them singletons. Many counts were recorded for this clonotype. What it binds is unknown. The CDR3 has 16 amino acids. Looked up from germline, CDR1 is MNHEY and CDR2 is SVGEGT. V trimming: 5 bases; J trimming: 6 bases; junction bases outside the gene matches: 8. This TCR came from a man aged 25-45 years with Graves' ophthalmopathy. The sequencing input was blood. The chain links TRBV6-2 or TRBV6-3 to TRBJ2-5; TRBD2 aligns across 14 bases. CDR3 in DNA: TGTGCCAGCAGTCCCACCGGGACTAGCGGGAGAAAGACCCAGTACTTC. It is translated as CASSPTGTSGRKTQYF.